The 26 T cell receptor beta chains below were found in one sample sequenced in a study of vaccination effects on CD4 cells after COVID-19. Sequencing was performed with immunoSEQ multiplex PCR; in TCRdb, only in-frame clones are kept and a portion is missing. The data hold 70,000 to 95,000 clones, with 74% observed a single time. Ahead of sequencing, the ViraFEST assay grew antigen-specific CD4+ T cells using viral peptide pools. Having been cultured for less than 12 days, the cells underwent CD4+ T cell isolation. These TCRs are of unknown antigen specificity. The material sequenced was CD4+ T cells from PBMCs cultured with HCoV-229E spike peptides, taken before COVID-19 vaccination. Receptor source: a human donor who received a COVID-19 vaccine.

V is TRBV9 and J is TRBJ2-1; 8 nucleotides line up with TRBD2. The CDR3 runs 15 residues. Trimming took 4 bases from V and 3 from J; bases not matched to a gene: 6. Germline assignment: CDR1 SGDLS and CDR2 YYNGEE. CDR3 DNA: TGTGCCAGCAGCCCGCGGGGGGACCACTACAATGAGCAGTTCTTC. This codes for CASSPRGDHYNEQFF.

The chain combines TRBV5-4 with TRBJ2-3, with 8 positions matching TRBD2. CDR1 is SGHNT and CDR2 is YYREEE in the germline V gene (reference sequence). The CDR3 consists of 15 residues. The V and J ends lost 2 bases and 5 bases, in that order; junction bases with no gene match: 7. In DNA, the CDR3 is TGTGCCAGCAGCTTAACGGGGGGGCTGGAAGATACGCAGTATTTT. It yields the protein CASSLTGGLEDTQYF.

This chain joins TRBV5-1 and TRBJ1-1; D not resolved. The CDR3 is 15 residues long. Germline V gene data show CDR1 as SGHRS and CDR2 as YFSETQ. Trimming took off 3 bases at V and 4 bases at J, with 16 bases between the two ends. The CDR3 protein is CASSSRTAGSTEAFF. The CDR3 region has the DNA TGCGCCAGCAGCTCCCGGACGGCCGGAAGCACTGAAGCTTTCTTT.

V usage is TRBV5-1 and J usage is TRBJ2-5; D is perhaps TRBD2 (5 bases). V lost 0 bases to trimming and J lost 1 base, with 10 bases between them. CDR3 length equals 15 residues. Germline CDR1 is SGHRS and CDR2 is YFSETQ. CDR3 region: CASSLGGLSQETQYF. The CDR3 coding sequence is TGCGCCAGCAGCTTGGGAGGGCTGTCCCAAGAGACCCAGTACTTC. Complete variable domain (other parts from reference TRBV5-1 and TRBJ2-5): KAGVTQTPRYLIKTRGQQVTLSCSPISGHRSVSWYQQTPGQGLQFLFEYFSETQRNKGNFPGRFSGRQFSNSRSEMNVSTLELGDSALYLCASSLGGLSQETQYFGPGTRLLVL.

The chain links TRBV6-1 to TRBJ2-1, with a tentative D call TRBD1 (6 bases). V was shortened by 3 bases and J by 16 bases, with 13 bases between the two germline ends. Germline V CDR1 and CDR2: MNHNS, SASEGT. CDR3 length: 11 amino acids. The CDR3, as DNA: TGTGCCAGCAGTGACGACAGGCGCCGCTTCTTC. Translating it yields CASSDDRRRFF.

In DNA, the CDR3 is TGTGCCACCAAGAGTAACAGGGTTGGGGAAGAGACCCAGTACTTC. It is translated as CATKSNRVGEETQYF. The chain recombines TRBV24-1 with TRBJ2-5; possible D gene TRBD1, 6 bases. The CDR3 sequence is 15 residues long. CDR1 is KGHDR, CDR2 SFDVKD, per germline. V dropped 8 bases and J dropped 3 bases, with 18 bases sitting between them.

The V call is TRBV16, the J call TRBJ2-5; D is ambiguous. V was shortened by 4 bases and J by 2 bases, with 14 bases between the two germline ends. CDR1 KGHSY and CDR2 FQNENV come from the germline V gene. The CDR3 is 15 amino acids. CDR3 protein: CASSLLNTDQETQYF. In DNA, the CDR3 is TGTGCCAGCAGCCTCTTGAACACAGATCAAGAGACCCAGTACTTC.

This CDR3 reads CATSRDGRYNEQFF. CDR3 nucleotides: TGTGCCACCAGCAGAGATGGGCGATACAATGAGCAGTTCTTC. The J gene is TRBJ2-1, the V gene TRBV15, with D unclear. Germline V gene lookup returns CDR1 LNHNV and CDR2 YYDKDF (reference sequence). Trimming stripped 0 bases from V and 4 bases from J, with 7 bases between. CDR3 length: 14 residues. Drawing the rest from reference TRBV15 and TRBJ2-1, the complete variable domain is DAMVIQNPRYQVTQFGKPVTLSCSQTLNHNVMYWYQQKSSQAPKLLFHYYDKDFNNEADTPDNFQSRRPNTSFCFLDIRSPGLGDTAMYLCATSRDGRYNEQFFGPGTRLTVL.

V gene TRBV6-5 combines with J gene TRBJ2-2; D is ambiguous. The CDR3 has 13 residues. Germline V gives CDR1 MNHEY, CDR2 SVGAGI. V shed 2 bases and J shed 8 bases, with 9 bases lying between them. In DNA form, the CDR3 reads TGTGCCAGCAGTTACGGTGGATCAGGGGAGCTGTTTTTT. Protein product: CASSYGGSGELFF.

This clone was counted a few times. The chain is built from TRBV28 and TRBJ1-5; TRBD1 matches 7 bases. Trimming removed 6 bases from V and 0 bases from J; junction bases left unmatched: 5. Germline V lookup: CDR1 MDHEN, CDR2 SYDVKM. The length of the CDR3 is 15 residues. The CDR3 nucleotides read TGTGCCAGCAGGGGGACAGCTTATAGCAATCAGCCCCAGCATTTT. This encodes CASRGTAYSNQPQHF.

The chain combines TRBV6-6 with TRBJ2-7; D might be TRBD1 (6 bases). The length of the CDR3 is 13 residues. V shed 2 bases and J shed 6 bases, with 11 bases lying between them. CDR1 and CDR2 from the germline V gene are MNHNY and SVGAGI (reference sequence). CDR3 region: CASSYRDTTEQYV. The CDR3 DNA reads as TGTGCCAGCAGTTACAGGGACACGACCGAGCAGTACGTC.

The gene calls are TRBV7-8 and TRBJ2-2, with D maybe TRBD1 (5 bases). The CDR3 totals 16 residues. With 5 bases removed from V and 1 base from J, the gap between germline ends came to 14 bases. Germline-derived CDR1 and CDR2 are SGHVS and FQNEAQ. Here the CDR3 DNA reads TGTGCCAGCAGCCCCAGGGTAATTCGGAACACCGGGGAGCTGTTTTTT. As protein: CASSPRVIRNTGELFF. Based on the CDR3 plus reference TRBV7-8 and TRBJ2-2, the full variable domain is GAGVSQSPRYKVAKRGQDVALRCDPISGHVSLFWYQQALGQGPEFLTYFQNEAQLDKSGLPSDRFFAERPEGSVSTLKIQRTQQEDSAVYLCASSPRVIRNTGELFFGEGSRLTVL.

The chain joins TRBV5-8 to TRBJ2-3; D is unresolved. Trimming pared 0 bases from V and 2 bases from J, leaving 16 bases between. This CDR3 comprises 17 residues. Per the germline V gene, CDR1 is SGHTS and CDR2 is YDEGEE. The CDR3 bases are TGTGCCAGCAGCTTGGTATTTACATGGTCAGACACAGATACGCAGTATTTT. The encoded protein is CASSLVFTWSDTDTQYF.

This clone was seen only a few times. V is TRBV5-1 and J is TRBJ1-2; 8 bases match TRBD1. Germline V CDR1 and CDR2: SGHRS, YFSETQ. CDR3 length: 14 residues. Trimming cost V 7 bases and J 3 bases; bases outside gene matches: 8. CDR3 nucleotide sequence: TGCGCCAGCGGCCCCAGGGGGCTGGACTATGGCTACACCTTC. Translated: CASGPRGLDYGYTF.

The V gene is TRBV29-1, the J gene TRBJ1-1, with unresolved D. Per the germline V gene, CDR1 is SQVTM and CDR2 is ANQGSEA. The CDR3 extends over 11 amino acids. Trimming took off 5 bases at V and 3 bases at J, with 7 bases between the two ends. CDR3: CSVSRDTEAFF. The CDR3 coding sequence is TGCAGCGTTTCGAGGGACACTGAAGCTTTCTTT.

CDR3 nucleotides: TGTGCCAGTAGTGAGGGATACACCGGGGAGCTGTTTTTT. Translation: CASSEGYTGELFF. The chain couples TRBV19 to TRBJ2-2; possible D gene TRBD2, 5 bases. Germline V gene data show CDR1 as LNHDA and CDR2 as SQIVND (reference sequence). This CDR3 spans 13 amino acids. Trimming shortened V by 5 bases and J by 3 bases, and 7 bases separated the two germline ends.

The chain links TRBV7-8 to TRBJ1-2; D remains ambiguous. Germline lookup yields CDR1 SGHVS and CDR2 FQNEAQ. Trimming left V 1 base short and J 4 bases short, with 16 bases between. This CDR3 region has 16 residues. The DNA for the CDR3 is TGTGCCAGCAGCTTAGATCTCACTCGGGAATCCTATGGCTACACCTTC. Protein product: CASSLDLTRESYGYTF.

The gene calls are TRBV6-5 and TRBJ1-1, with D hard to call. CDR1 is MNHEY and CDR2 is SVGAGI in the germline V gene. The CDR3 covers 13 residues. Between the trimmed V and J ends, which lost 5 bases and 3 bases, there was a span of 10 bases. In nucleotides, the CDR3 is TGTGCCAGCAGTCCTGTTGGTGACACTGAAGCTTTCTTT. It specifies CASSPVGDTEAFF.

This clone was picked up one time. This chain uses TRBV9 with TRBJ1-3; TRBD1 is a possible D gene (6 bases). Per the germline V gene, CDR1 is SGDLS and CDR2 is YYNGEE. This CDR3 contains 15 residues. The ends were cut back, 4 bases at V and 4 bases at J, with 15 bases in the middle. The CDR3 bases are TGTGCCAGCAGCAAATACAGGGACACAGGAAACACCATATATTTT. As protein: CASSKYRDTGNTIYF.

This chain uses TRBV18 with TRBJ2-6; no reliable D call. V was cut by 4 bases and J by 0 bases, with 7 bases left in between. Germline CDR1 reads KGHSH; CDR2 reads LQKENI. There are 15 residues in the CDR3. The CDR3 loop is CASSLTSSGANVLTF. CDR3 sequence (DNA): TGTGCCAGCTCACTCACCAGCTCTGGGGCCAACGTCCTGACTTTC.

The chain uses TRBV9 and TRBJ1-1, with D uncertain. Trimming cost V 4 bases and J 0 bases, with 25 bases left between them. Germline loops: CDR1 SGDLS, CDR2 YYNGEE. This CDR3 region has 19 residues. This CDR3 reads CASSLRIMAEDEVNTEAFF. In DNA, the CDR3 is TGTGCCAGCAGCCTTAGAATAATGGCCGAGGACGAGGTGAACACTGAAGCTTTCTTT. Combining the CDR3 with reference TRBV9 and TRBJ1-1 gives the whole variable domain DSGVTQTPKHLITATGQRVTLRCSPRSGDLSVYWYQQSLDQGLQFLIQYYNGEERAKGNILERFSAQQFPDLHSELNLSSLELGDSALYFCASSLRIMAEDEVNTEAFFGQGTRLTVV.

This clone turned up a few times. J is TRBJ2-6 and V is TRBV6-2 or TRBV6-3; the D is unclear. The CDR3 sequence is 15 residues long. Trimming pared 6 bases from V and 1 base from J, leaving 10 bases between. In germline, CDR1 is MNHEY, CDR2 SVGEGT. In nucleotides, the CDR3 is TGTGCCAGCAGCCCTGTAGGGTCTGGGGCCAACGTCCTGACTTTC. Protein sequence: CASSPVGSGANVLTF.

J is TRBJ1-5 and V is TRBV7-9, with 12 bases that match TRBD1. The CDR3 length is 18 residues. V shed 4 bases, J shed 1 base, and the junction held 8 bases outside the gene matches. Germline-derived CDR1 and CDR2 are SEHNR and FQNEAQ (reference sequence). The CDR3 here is CASSYNRDRGQSNQPQHF. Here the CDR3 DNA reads TGTGCCAGCAGCTACAACCGGGACAGGGGGCAAAGCAATCAGCCCCAGCATTTT. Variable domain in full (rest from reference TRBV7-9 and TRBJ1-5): DTGVSQNPRHKITKRGQNVTFRCDPISEHNRLYWYRQTLGQGPEFLTYFQNEAQLEKSRLLSDRFSAERPKGSFSTLEIQRTEQGDSAMYLCASSYNRDRGQSNQPQHFGDGTRLSIL.

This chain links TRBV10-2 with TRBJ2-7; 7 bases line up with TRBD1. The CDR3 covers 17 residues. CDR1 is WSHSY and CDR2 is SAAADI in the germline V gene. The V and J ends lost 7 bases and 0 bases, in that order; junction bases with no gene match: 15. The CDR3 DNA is TGCGCCAGCAAGGACAGGCGTCTTACCTTTTTCTCCTACGAGCAGTACGTC. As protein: CASKDRRLTFFSYEQYV.

The CDR3 DNA sequence: TGTGCCAGTAAGGGGGGTTATAACTATGGCTACACCTTC. Residues: CASKGGYNYGYTF. V usage is TRBV19 and J usage is TRBJ1-2; D perhaps matches TRBD1 (6 bases). Germline V CDR1 and CDR2: LNHDA, SQIVND (reference sequence). This CDR3 spans 13 amino acids. V was shortened by 7 bases and J by 1 base, with 10 bases between the two germline ends. The complete variable domain, with remaining parts taken from reference TRBV19 and TRBJ1-2, reads DGGITQSPKYLFRKEGQNVTLSCEQNLNHDAMYWYRQDPGQGLRLIYYSQIVNDFQKGDIAEGYSVSREKKESFPLTVTSAQKNPTAFYLCASKGGYNYGYTFGSGTRLTVV.

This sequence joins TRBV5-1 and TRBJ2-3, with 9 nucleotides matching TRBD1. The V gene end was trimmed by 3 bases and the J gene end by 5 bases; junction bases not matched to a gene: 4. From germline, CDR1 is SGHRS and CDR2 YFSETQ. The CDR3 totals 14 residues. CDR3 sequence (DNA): TGCGCCAGCAGCTCCGACAGGGGGGGAGATACGCAGTATTTT. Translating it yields CASSSDRGGDTQYF.